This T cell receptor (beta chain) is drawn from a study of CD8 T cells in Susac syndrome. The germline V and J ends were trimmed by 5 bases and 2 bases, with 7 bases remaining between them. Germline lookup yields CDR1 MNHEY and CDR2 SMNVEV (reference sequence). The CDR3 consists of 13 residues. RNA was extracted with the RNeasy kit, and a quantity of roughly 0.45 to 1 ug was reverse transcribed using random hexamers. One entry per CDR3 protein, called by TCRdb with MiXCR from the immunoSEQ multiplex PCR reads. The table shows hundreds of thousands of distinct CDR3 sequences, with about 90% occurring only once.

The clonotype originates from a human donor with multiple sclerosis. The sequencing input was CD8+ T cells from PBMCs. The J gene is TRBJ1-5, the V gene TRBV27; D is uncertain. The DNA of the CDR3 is TGTGCCAGCAGTCCGATGGGCAATCAGCCCCAGCATTTT. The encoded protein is CASSPMGNQPQHF.